Below, one T cell receptor (beta chain) is given with its context. The antigen it recognizes is unknown. Base qualities are not at hand, and no much larger clone is one base apart. The CDR3 regions of human TCRbeta chains were subjected to immunosequencing. In the paper's pipeline: Repertoire TCRs were checked for matches against a reference library of SARS-CoV-2-specific TCRs that had been generated using the MIRA antigen-specificity platform. Breadth meant the fraction of unique TCRs that were SARS-CoV-2-associated, whereas depth meant the fraction of total T cells that were SARS-CoV-2-associated. Each spike-specific TCR was assigned to its reactive spike region and to a CD4 or CD8 class using the MIRA data. Log10-transformed breadth and depth values were compared by one-way ANOVA with Sidak's multiple comparisons tests. TCRdb mirrors the immuneACCESS table, restricted to in-frame sequences. Some clones are absent from its copies; in checked studies, under half trace to an unresolved V gene, and the reason for the others is unknown. V and J calls and clone size are copied from that table; D and trimming were computed from the DNA. This sample is represented by 80,000 or so clones; more than 85% of them were singletons. In total, the top ten clones hold roughly 5% of the sample.

V lost 4 bases and J lost 7 bases; the stretch between them is 16 bases long. CDR1 is given as KGHDR and CDR2 as SFDVKD, both from the germline V gene. From the cysteine up to the phenylalanine, the CDR3 has a length of 14 residues. Only the CDR3 DNA stays, 42 bases, in frame from base 1. This specimen comes from a study of T cell responses to AZD1222 COVID-19 vaccine (dated by TCRdb to the early 2020s). With respect to the entire study: Because spike-specific TCR depth and breadth did not differ between the two schedules, AZD1222 recipients who got a second dose at roughly 4 weeks were pooled with those who got a second dose at roughly 12 weeks. Enrollment into the trials was organized by age into subgroups of 18-55, 56-69 and 70-plus years, and those subgroups contained about 160, 30 and 59 TCR-sequenced participants, respectively. A total of more than 230 trial participants underwent TCR sequencing, of whom about 200 received two doses of AZD1222 and about 26 received two doses of the MenACWY control vaccine. Summary of the overall study and its limitations: Vaccine-associated CD4 TCRs spanned the whole spike protein, with dominant responses in regions 160-218 and 743-854. Most participants were white British and females outnumbered males, and the authors suggested that clonal diversity may have been underestimated. Because no samples from the day 14 peak response were available, repertoires could be characterized only after the peak T cell response. In the small 56-69-year group, the increase in depth fell short of significance, most likely because of low power. Conclusions about previously exposed vaccinees are limited, since just five to seven AZD1222 recipients were seropositive for SARS-CoV-2 at baseline. Reportedly, almost half of the unique spike-specific TCRs recognized epitopes lying outside the regions that are mutated in the B.1.351 and B.1.1.7 variants. A significant rise in spike-specific TCR breadth and depth was observed after two AZD1222 doses relative to day 0 and relative to MenACWY recipients.

This specimen's time point label, interpreted: baseline before first vaccination. Vaccinee samples were obtained from the UK trials COV001 and COV002, which included a single-blind randomized controlled phase 2/3 trial of AZD1222 (ChAdOx1 nCoV-19) in healthy adults. For TCRbeta chain sequencing, PBMC samples from trial participants were taken at day 0 and at day 28 after the second dose. The receptor chain draws on TRBV24-1 and TRBJ2-7, with the D call perhaps TRBD1 or TRBD2, as 5 bases match in each case. The specimen was peripheral blood, collected on day 0 of AZD1222 vaccination. This receptor was identified in an adult in good health. At the DNA level, the sequence is TGTGCCACCAGTGAGTCCGGGGCAGAAGGGGAGCAGTACTTC. Translated, this gives CATSESGAEGEQYF.